This TCR beta chain was profiled in a study of blood T cell repertoires in COVID-19. About the study: The origin of the acute and convalescent COVID-19 samples was the United States, Italy and Spain. PBMCs, B-cell-depleted T cells, or T cells provided the cDNA or gDNA that made up the material.

Under the authors' procedure: By means of reference gene primer amplification, nucleated cell counts were estimated. Only in-frame clones appear in the TCRdb table, and some are missing; sequencing was by immunoSEQ multiplex PCR. The D gene and trimming were derived from the DNA, and the V and J assignments and clone size from that table. The sample contains around 100,000 clones, about 92% of which appear only once. Enrolled during active infection, Seattle patients were then followed longitudinally. The CDR3 totals 12 residues. The V end lost 11 bases, the J end lost 6 bases, and 14 bases lay between the germline ends. Germline loops: CDR1 LNHDA, CDR2 SQIVND (reference sequence).

Material: peripheral blood. The J gene is TRBJ2-1, the V gene TRBV19, with D unresolved. The receptor's source is a man between 18 and 35 years old with COVID-19, enrolled during active disease. For the CDR3, the DNA is TGTGCCGTATCCCGGAGTTCCAATGAGCAGTTCTTC. It yields the protein CAVSRSSNEQFF.